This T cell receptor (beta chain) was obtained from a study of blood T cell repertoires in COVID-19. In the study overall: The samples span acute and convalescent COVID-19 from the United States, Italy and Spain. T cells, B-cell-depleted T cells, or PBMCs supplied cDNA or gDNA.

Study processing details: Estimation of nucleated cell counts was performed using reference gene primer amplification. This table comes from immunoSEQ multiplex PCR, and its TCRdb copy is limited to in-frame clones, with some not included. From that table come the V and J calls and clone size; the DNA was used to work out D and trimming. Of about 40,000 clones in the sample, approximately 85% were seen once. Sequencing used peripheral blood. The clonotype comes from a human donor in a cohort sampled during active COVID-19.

CDR3 bases: TGTGCCAGCAGCCAAGGACTAGCGGGGGCGTTTGAGCAGTACTTC. This translates into CASSQGLAGAFEQYF. The rearrangement joins TRBV3-1 (or the pseudogene TRBV3-2) to TRBJ2-7; 12 nucleotides match TRBD2. V trimming: 1 base; J trimming: 7 bases; junction bases outside the gene matches: 5. CDR1 is LGHDT, CDR2 YNNKEL, per germline (reference sequence). CDR3 length: 15 amino acids.